This T cell receptor beta chain was found in a study of response to subunit inactivated influenza vaccine. This clonotype was detected ten times or more. Germline loops: CDR1 GTSNPN, CDR2 SVGIG (reference sequence). Trimming removed 2 bases at V and 6 bases at J, with 13 bases between. The CDR3 covers 14 residues. From the RT-PCR reads, TCRdb called clonotypes with MiXCR, one entry per CDR3 protein. This sample yields about 620,000 distinct CDR3 sequences, of which 10% to 15% are seen a single time; about a tenth belongs to the top ten. V usage is TRBV30 and J usage is TRBJ2-2; no clear D. The clonotype was recovered from a man in his forties or fifties who received an inactivated influenza vaccine. The sequencing used PBMCs from blood, collected on the day of vaccination. The CDR3 DNA follows: TGTGCCTGGAGTATTGGGAATACGGCCGGGGAGCTGTTTTTT. It translates to CAWSIGNTAGELFF.